Presented here are 16 T cell receptor beta chains from one specimen sequenced in a study of chemoradiotherapy in HPV16-positive cancers. Assay used: immunoSEQ multiplex PCR; TCRdb lists only in-frame clones, some missing. The sample lists about 14,000 clones; roughly 74% were seen once. The biological material was taken from a patient who underwent chemoradiotherapy. All receptors come from a human donor with HPV-associated anogenital cancer.

The V gene is TRBV7-3, the J gene TRBJ2-2; D is undetermined. This CDR3 has 15 amino acids. Germline V gene data show CDR1 as SGHTA and CDR2 as FQGTGA. V lost 6 bases and J 4 bases, leaving 15 bases between the germline ends. DNA of the CDR3: TGTGCCAGCAGATCCGGGCCCCAAGGCACCGGGGAGCTGTTTTTT. Protein sequence: CASRSGPQGTGELFF.

The rearrangement links TRBV30 to TRBJ2-3; the match to TRBD1 covers 7 bases. Germline V lookup: CDR1 GTSNPN, CDR2 SVGIG (reference sequence). The CDR3 runs 11 residues. V trimming: 8 bases; J trimming: 7 bases; junction bases outside the gene matches: 6. The CDR3 DNA is TGTGCCGGCAACAGGGGAAATACGCAGTATTTT. Amino acid sequence: CAGNRGNTQYF.

V usage is TRBV14 and J usage is TRBJ2-7; 9 nucleotides match TRBD2. This CDR3 is 16 amino acids long. In germline, CDR1 is SGHDN, CDR2 FVKESK. V dropped 1 base and J dropped 2; count of bases not matched to a gene: 6. CDR3 region: CASSQGSGGRAYEQYF. CDR3 DNA sequence: TGTGCCAGCAGCCAAGGGAGCGGCGGGAGGGCCTACGAGCAGTACTTC.

The chain couples TRBV29-1 to TRBJ1-5; D is uncertain. Trimming cost V 4 bases and J 7 bases, with 14 bases left between them. This CDR3 is 13 amino acids long. Germline V CDR1 and CDR2: SQVTM, ANQGSEA. The CDR3 bases are TGCAGCGTTGTTGCCCGGGAAAACCAGCCCCAGCATTTT. Amino acid sequence: CSVVARENQPQHF.

The chain couples TRBV7-9 to TRBJ2-7, with 9 positions matching TRBD1. Germline V gives CDR1 SEHNR, CDR2 FQNEAQ (reference sequence). V was pared by 0 bases and J by 0 bases, with 3 bases of the junction left unmatched. This CDR3 has 16 residues. CDR3 coding DNA: TGTGCCAGCAGCTTAGCGGGGACAGGGAACTCCTACGAGCAGTACTTC. It codes for CASSLAGTGNSYEQYF.

CDR3 nucleotide sequence: TGTGCCAGCAGAAAAGGGCTTCTACGCTCTGGAAACACCATATATTTT. Protein sequence: CASRKGLLRSGNTIYF. J is TRBJ1-3 and V is TRBV2; D ambiguous. The V gene lost 6 bases and the J gene lost 0 bases, with 15 bases spanning the gap. The CDR3 runs to 16 residues. Looked up from germline, CDR1 is SNHLY and CDR2 is FYNNEI.

The chain uses TRBV4-1 and TRBJ1-5; D remains ambiguous. Looked up from germline, CDR1 is MGHRA and CDR2 is YSYEKL. The CDR3 has 14 residues. V lost 0 bases, J lost 5 bases, and 8 bases lay in between. CDR3 sequence (DNA): TGCGCCAGCAGCCAAGACCGGCCAGATCAGCCCCAGCATTTT. As protein: CASSQDRPDQPQHF.

The V call is TRBV6-1, the J call TRBJ2-2; D gene uncertain. Germline-derived CDR1 and CDR2 are MNHNS and SASEGT. V gave up 1 base and J gave up 6 bases, with 15 bases separating them. The CDR3 covers 16 residues. CDR3 region: CASSEVFPPAPGELFF. The CDR3 coding sequence is TGTGCCAGCAGTGAAGTTTTCCCACCGGCTCCCGGGGAGCTGTTTTTT.

The gene calls are TRBV2 and TRBJ2-1; 13 bases are shared with TRBD2. The V and J ends lost 5 bases and 4 bases, in that order; junction bases with no gene match: 2. The CDR3 runs to 15 residues. The V gene's germline CDR1 is SNHLY and CDR2 FYNNEI. The DNA for the CDR3 is TGTGCCAGCAGTCAGGGACTAGCGGGGTACAATGAGCAGTTCTTC. Amino acid sequence: CASSQGLAGYNEQFF.

This sequence joins TRBV11-3 and TRBJ2-1, with D perhaps assigned TRBD1 or TRBD2 (6 bases each). Germline V gene lookup returns CDR1 SGHNT and CDR2 YENEEA. The CDR3 is 15 residues long. V was pared by 5 bases and J by 7 bases, with 18 bases between. The CDR3 nucleotides are TGTGCCAGCAGCAGACTAGGGGGGCAGGTGAATGAGCAGTTCTTC. It yields the protein CASSRLGGQVNEQFF.

J is TRBJ1-1 and V is TRBV12-5; TRBD1 matches 10 bases. V shed 3 bases, J shed 2 bases, and the junction held 12 bases outside the gene matches. This CDR3 has 18 amino acids. Germline CDR1 reads LGHNT; CDR2 reads FRNRAP. The CDR3 DNA sequence: TGTGCTAGTGGTTTTATTGGCTGGGACAGGGGAGATAACACTGAAGCTTTCTTT. Protein sequence: CASGFIGWDRGDNTEAFF.

V gene TRBV7-9 combines with J gene TRBJ2-3, with TRBD2 matching over 7 bases. This CDR3 has 15 residues. Germline trimming cut 1 base from V and 2 bases from J; bases unmatched to any gene: 3. Germline CDR1 SEHNR, CDR2 FQNEAQ (reference sequence). The CDR3 spells CASSLEAGYTDTQYF. In DNA form, the CDR3 reads TGTGCCAGCAGCTTAGAAGCGGGATACACAGATACGCAGTATTTT. The whole variable domain, remainder taken from reference TRBV7-9 and TRBJ2-3, is DTGVSQNPRHKITKRGQNVTFRCDPISEHNRLYWYRQTLGQGPEFLTYFQNEAQLEKSRLLSDRFSAERPKGSFSTLEIQRTEQGDSAMYLCASSLEAGYTDTQYFGPGTRLTVL.

This clone has just a few counts. This chain connects TRBV5-1 to TRBJ1-1, with D unclear. The CDR3 runs 15 residues. Per the germline V gene, CDR1 is SGHRS and CDR2 is YFSETQ. Trimming cost V 5 bases and J 6 bases, with 20 bases left between them. CDR3: CASRLGGPGVPEAFF. The CDR3 DNA is TGCGCCAGCAGACTCGGCGGGCCCGGCGTCCCTGAAGCTTTCTTT.

The J gene is TRBJ2-1, the V gene TRBV6-5, with D unresolved. CDR3 size: 15 residues. Germline lookup yields CDR1 MNHEY and CDR2 SVGAGI. Deletions cut 5 bases from V and 7 bases from J, with 18 bases between. CDR3 residues: CASSQTGLGMNEQFF. In nucleotides, the CDR3 is TGTGCCAGCAGTCAAACCGGGCTAGGAATGAATGAGCAGTTCTTC.

This sequence joins TRBV6-1 and TRBJ2-1; perhaps TRBD2 as D (5 bases). V lost 1 base, J lost 6 bases, and 10 bases lay in between. The CDR3 is made up of 14 amino acids. The germline V gene has CDR1 MNHNS and CDR2 SASEGT. The CDR3, as DNA: TGTGCCAGCAGTGAAGGCGGACTCATCAATGAGCAGTTCTTC. Amino acid sequence: CASSEGGLINEQFF.

The chain employs TRBV10-2 and TRBJ1-5, with D unclear. The CDR3 consists of 14 residues. Germline V gene sequence: CDR1 WSHSY, CDR2 SAAADI. The V end was cut by 0 bases, the J end by 4 bases, with 7 bases between. The CDR3, as DNA: TGCGCCAGCAGTGAGTCGTCCTCTAATCAGCCCCAGCATTTT. It translates to CASSESSSNQPQHF.